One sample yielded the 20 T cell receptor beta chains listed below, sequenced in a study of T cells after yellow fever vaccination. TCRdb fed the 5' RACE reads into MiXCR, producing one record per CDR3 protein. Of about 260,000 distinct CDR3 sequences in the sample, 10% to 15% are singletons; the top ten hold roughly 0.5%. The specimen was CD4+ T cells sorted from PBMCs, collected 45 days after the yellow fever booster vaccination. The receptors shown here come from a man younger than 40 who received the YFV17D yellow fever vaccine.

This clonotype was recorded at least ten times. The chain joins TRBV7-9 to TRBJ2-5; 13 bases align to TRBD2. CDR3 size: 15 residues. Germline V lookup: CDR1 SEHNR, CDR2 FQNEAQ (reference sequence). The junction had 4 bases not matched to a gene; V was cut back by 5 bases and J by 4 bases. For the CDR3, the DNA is TGTGCCAGCAGCCATGGACTAGCGGGAGTAGAGACCCAGTACTTC. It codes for CASSHGLAGVETQYF.

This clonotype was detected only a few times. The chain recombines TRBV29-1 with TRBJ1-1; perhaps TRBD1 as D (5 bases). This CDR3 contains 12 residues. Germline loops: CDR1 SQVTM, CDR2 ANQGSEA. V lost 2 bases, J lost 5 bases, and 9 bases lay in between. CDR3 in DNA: TGCAGCGTTGAAAAGGGGAGTACTGAAGCTTTCTTT. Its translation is CSVEKGSTEAFF.

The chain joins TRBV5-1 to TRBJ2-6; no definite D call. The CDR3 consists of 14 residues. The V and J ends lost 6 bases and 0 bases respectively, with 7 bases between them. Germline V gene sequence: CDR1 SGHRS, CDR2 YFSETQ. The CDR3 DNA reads TGCGCCAGCAAGCCATCCTCTGGGGCCAACGTCCTGACTTTC. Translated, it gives CASKPSSGANVLTF.

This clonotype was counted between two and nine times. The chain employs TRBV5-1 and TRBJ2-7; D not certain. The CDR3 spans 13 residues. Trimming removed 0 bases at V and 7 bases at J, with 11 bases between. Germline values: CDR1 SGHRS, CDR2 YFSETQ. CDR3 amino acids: CASSLGRNEEQYF. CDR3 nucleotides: TGCGCCAGCAGCTTGGGACGGAATGAAGAGCAGTACTTC.

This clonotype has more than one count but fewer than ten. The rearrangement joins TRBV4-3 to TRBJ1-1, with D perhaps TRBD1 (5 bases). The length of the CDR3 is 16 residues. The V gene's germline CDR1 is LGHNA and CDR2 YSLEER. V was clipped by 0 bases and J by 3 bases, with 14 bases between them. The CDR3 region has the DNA TGCGCCAGCAGCCAAGATTCAGGGACTCTCTACACTGAAGCTTTCTTT. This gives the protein CASSQDSGTLYTEAFF.

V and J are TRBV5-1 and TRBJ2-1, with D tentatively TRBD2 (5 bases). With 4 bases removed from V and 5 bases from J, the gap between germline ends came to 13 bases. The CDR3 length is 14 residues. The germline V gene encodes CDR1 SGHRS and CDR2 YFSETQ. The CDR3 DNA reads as TGCGCCAGCAGCCAGGAGGCGCGCCACAATGAGCAGTTCTTC. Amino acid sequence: CASSQEARHNEQFF.

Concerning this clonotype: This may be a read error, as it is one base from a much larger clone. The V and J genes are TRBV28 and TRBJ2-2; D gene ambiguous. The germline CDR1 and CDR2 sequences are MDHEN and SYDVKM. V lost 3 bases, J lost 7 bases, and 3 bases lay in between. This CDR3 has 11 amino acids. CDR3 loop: CASSFLGELFF. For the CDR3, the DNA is TGTGCCAGCAGTTTCCTCGGGGAGCTGTTTTTT.

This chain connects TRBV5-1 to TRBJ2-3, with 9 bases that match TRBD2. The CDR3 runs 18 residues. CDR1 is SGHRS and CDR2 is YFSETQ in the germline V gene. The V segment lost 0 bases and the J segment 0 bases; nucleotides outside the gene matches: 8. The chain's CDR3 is CASSLGLGTSGSTDTQYF. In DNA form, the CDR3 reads TGCGCCAGCAGCTTGGGCTTGGGTACTAGCGGGAGCACAGATACGCAGTATTTT.

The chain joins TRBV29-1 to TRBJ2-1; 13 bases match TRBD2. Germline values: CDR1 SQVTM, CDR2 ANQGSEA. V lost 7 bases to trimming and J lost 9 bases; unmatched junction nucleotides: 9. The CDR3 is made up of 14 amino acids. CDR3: CSAFTTSGRSEQFF. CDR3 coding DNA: TGCAGCGCCTTTACGACTAGCGGGAGGAGTGAGCAGTTCTTC.

This chain's CDR3 is CASNSYGRERLSYF. The CDR3 DNA reads TGTGCCAGCAACAGTTATGGGCGGGAGCGGTTGTCGTATTTT. This chain links TRBV7-2 with TRBJ2-3, with 7 bases that match TRBD2. The CDR3 is 14 residues long. The trim removed 7 bases at V and 14 bases at J, leaving 18 bases unmatched. Germline V CDR1 and CDR2: SGHTA, FQGNSA. The whole variable domain, filled in from reference TRBV7-2 and TRBJ2-3, reads GAGVSQSPSNKVTEKGKDVELRCDPISGHTALYWYRQSLGQGLEFLIYFQGNSAPDKSGLPSDRFSAERTGGSVSTLTIQRTQQEDSAVYLCASNSYGRERLSYFGPGTRLTVL.

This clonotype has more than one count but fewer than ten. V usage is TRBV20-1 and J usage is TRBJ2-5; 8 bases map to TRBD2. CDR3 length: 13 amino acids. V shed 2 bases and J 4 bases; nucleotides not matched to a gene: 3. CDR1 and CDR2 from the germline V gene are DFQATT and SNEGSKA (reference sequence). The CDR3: CSARFLAGETQYF. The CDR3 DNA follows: TGCAGTGCTAGATTCCTAGCGGGAGAGACCCAGTACTTC.

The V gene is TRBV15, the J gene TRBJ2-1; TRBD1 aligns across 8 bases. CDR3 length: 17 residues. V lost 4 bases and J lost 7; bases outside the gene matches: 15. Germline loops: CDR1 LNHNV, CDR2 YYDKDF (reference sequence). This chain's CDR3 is CATSNPVGQGMRNEQFF. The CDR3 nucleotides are TGTGCCACCAGCAACCCCGTCGGACAGGGAATGAGGAATGAGCAGTTCTTC. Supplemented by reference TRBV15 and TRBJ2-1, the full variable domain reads DAMVIQNPRYQVTQFGKPVTLSCSQTLNHNVMYWYQQKSSQAPKLLFHYYDKDFNNEADTPDNFQSRRPNTSFCFLDIRSPGLGDTAMYLCATSNPVGQGMRNEQFFGPGTRLTVL.

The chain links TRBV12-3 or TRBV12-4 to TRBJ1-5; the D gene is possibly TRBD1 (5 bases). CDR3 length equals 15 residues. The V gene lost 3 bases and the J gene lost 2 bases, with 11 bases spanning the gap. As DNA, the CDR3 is TGTGCCAGCAGTTTTTTACAGACAGGCAATCAGCCCCAGCATTTT. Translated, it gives CASSFLQTGNQPQHF.

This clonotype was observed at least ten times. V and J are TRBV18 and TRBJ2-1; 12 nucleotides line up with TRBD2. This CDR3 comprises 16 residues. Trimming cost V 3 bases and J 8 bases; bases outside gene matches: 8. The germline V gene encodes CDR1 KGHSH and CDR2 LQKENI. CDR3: CASSPSRTSGIDEQFF. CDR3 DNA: TGTGCCAGCTCACCGTCGAGGACTAGCGGGATCGATGAGCAGTTCTTC. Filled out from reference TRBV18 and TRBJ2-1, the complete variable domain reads NAGVMQNPRHLVRRRGQEARLRCSPMKGHSHVYWYRQLPEEGLKFMVYLQKENIIDESGMPKERFSAEFPKEGPSILRIQQVVRGDSAAYFCASSPSRTSGIDEQFFGPGTRLTVL.

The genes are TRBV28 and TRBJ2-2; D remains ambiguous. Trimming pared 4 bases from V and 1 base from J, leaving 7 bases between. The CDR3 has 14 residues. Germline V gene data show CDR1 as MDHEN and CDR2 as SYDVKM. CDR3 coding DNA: TGTGCCAGCAGTTCGACGTTGAACACCGGGGAGCTGTTTTTT. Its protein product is CASSSTLNTGELFF.

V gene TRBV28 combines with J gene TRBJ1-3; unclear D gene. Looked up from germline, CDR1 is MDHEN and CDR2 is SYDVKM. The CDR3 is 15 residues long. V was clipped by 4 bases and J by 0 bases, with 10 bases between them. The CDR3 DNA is TGTGCCAGCAGTTCGGTAGTTATCTCTGGAAACACCATATATTTT. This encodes CASSSVVISGNTIYF.

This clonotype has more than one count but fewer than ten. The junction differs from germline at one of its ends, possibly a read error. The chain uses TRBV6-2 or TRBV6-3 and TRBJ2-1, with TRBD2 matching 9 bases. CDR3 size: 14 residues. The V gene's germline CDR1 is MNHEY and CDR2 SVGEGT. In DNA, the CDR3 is TGTGCCGGCAGCGTTGGTAGCGGGAGCAATGAGCAGTTCTTC. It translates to CAGSVGSGSNEQFF.

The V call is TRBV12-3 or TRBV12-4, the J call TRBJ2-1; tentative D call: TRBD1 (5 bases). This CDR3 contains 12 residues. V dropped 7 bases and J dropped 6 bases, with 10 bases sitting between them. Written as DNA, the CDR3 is TGTGCCAGCAATAATCAGGGCAATGAGCAGTTCTTC. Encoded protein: CASNNQGNEQFF.

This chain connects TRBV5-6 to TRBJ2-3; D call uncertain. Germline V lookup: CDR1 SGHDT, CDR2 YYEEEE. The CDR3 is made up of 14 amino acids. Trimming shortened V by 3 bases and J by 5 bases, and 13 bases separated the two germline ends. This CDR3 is CASSSTSVVDTQYF. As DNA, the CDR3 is TGTGCCAGCAGCTCAACCTCAGTTGTAGATACGCAGTATTTT. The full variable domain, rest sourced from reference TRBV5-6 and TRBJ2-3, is DAGVTQSPTHLIKTRGQQVTLRCSPKSGHDTVSWYQQALGQGPQFIFQYYEEEERQRGNFPDRFSGHQFPNYSSELNVNALLLGDSALYLCASSSTSVVDTQYFGPGTRLTVL.

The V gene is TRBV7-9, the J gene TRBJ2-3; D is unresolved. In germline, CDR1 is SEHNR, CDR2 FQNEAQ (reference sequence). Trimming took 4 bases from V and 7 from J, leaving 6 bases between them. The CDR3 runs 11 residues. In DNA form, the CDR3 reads TGTGCCAGCAGCTCGAGGCATACGCAGTATTTT. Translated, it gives CASSSRHTQYF.